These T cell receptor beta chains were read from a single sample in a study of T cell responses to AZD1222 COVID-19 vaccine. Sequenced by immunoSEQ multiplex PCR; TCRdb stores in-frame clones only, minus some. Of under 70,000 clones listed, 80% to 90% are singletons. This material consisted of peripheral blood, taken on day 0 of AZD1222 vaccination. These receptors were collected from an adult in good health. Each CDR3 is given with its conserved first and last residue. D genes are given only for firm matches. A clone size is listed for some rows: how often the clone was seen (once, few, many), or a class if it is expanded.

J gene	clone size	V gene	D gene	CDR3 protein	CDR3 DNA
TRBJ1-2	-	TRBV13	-	CASSPHRVHGYTF	TGTGCCAGCAGCCCCCACAGGGTACACGGCTACACCTTC
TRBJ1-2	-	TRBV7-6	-	CASSLVSSRQVHGYTF	TGTGCCAGCAGCTTAGTAAGCTCGCGTCAGGTTCATGGCTACACCTTC
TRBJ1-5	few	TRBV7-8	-	CASSPSARGQFNQPQHF	TGTGCCAGCAGCCCGAGTGCCCGGGGGCAGTTTAATCAGCCCCAGCATTTT
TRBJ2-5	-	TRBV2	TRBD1	CASTPRDRGLETQYF	TGTGCCAGCACCCCCCGGGACAGAGGGTTGGAGACCCAGTACTTC
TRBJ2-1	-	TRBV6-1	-	CASSEVKRDEQFF	TGTGCCAGCAGTGAAGTGAAGCGGGATGAGCAGTTCTTC
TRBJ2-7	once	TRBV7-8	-	CASSLNRAPYEQYF	TGTGCCAGCAGCCTGAACAGGGCCCCCTACGAGCAGTACTTC
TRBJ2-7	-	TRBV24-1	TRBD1	CATSPGGEQYF	TGTGCCACCAGTCCAGGGGGCGAGCAGTACTTC
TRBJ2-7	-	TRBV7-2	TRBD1	CASSPPGTGIREQYF	TGTGCCAGCAGCCCCCCCGGGACAGGGATTCGCGAGCAGTACTTC
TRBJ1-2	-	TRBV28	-	CASSSLGANYGYTF	TGTGCCAGCAGTTCATTAGGGGCTAACTATGGCTACACCTTC
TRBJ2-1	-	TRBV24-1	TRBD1	CATSDHLWTGRLNEQFF	TGTGCCACCAGTGACCATCTTTGGACAGGCCGATTGAATGAGCAGTTCTTC
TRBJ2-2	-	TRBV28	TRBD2	CASSWDRASGTFINTGELFF	TGTGCCAGCAGTTGGGATCGGGCTAGCGGGACGTTTATAAACACCGGGGAGCTGTTTTTT
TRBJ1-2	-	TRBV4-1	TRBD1	CASSQDPTSTGVYGYTF	TGCGCCAGCAGCCAAGATCCTACATCGACAGGGGTCTATGGCTACACCTTC
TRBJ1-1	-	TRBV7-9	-	CASSRGHQNTEAFF	TGTGCCAGCAGCCGAGGACACCAGAACACTGAAGCTTTCTTT
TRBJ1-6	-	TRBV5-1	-	CASSLGSGNNSPLHF	TGCGCCAGCAGCTTGGGGTCGGGTAACAATTCACCCCTCCACTTT
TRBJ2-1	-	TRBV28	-	CASRRISYNEQFF	TGTGCCAGCAGACGCATCTCCTACAATGAGCAGTTCTTC
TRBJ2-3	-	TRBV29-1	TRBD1	CSARRTGRTDTQYF	TGCAGCGCCCGCCGGACAGGGAGGACAGATACGCAGTATTTT
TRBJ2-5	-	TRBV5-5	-	CASSPSGLGETQYF	TGTGCCAGCAGCCCTTCAGGGTTAGGGGAGACCCAGTACTTC
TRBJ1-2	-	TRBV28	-	CASEELPRYGYTF	TGTGCCAGCGAAGAGCTGCCTAGGTATGGCTACACCTTC
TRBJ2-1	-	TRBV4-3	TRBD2	CASSHGTSGLYNEQFF	TGCGCCAGCAGCCATGGGACTAGCGGGCTTTACAATGAGCAGTTCTTC
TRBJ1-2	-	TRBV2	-	CASSAPGGSGVGGYTF	TGTGCCAGCAGTGCCCCGGGGGGGAGTGGGGTCGGCGGCTACACCTTC
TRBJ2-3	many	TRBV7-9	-	CASSPTTSSTDTQYF	TGTGCCAGCAGCCCGACCACAAGCAGCACAGATACGCAGTATTTT
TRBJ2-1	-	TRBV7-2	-	CASSPTVGWDGNEQFF	TGTGCCAGCAGCCCAACAGTAGGGTGGGACGGCAATGAGCAGTTCTTC
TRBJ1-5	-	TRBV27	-	CASNSRGSNQPQHF	TGTGCCAGCAATTCTCGGGGGAGCAATCAGCCCCAGCATTTT
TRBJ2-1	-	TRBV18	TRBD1	CASSPRQGAGEQFF	TGTGCCAGCTCACCAAGACAGGGGGCAGGTGAGCAGTTCTTC
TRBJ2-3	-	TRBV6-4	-	CASSPEGGPTLQYF	TGTGCCAGCAGTCCCGAGGGGGGGCCCACTCTGCAGTATTTT
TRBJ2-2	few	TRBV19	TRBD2	CASSTQRESPGELFF	TGTGCCAGTAGTACCCAGCGGGAGTCCCCCGGGGAGCTGTTTTTT
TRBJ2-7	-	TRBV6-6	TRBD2	CASKNGRYEQYF	TGTGCCAGCAAAAACGGGAGGTACGAGCAGTACTTC
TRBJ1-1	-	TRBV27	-	CASSLNRQRVLTEAFF	TGTGCCAGCAGTCTCAACCGACAGAGAGTGCTCACTGAAGCTTTCTTT
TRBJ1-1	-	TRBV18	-	CASSVGASNTEAFF	TGTGCCAGCTCCGTGGGAGCTTCGAACACTGAAGCTTTCTTT